Following are 29 T cell receptor beta chains from one sample sequenced in a study of CD8 T cells in ankylosing spondylitis. Study-level results: The study identified a TCR beta motif of under ten highly homologous variants that appeared characteristic of ankylosing spondylitis blood.

No antigens are known for them. TCRdb redid the calling of the 5' RACE reads with MiXCR, one entry per CDR3 protein. The sample gives some 330,000 distinct CDR3 sequences, 6.5% to 10% of which show up once; approximately 15% is in the top ten. The sample taken for sequencing was blood, either unsorted or a sorted T cell fraction (not recorded which). These receptors were obtained from a male donor with ankylosing spondylitis.

The chain combines TRBV9 with TRBJ2-7; the D gene could be TRBD1 or TRBD2 (5 bases each). The V end lost 3 bases, the J end lost 5 bases, and 9 bases lay between the germline ends. Per germline, CDR1 SGDLS and CDR2 YYNGEE. CDR3 length: 12 residues. The CDR3 loop is CASSAGPDEQYF. As DNA, the CDR3 is TGTGCCAGCAGCGCGGGACCCGACGAGCAGTACTTC. Using reference TRBV9 and TRBJ2-7 for the parts outside the CDR3, the full variable domain is DSGVTQTPKHLITATGQRVTLRCSPRSGDLSVYWYQQSLDQGLQFLIQYYNGEERAKGNILERFSAQQFPDLHSELNLSSLELGDSALYFCASSAGPDEQYFGPGTRLTVT.

A few counts support this clonotype. The CDR3 here is CASSLRTPGQGSYEQYF. In DNA, the CDR3 is TGTGCCAGCAGCCTAAGAACCCCGGGACAGGGTAGTTACGAGCAGTACTTC. The chain joins TRBV7-8 to TRBJ2-7, with 9 bases that match TRBD1. Unmatched junction bases numbered 15, after V lost 5 bases and J lost 4 bases. Per germline, CDR1 SGHVS and CDR2 FQNEAQ. The CDR3 length is 17 residues.

This clonotype showed up many times. J is TRBJ2-7 and V is TRBV6-1, with D perhaps assigned TRBD1 or TRBD2 (7 bases each). V was trimmed by 2 bases and J by 3 bases, leaving 11 bases between them. Looked up from germline, CDR1 is MNHNS and CDR2 is SASEGT. The CDR3 contains 14 residues. Here the CDR3 reads CASSEQGGVYEQYF. The CDR3 nucleotides read TGTGCCAGCAGTGAACAGGGGGGGGTCTACGAGCAGTACTTC.

The sample holds many counts of this clonotype. This chain joins TRBV7-2 and TRBJ1-6; 7 bases fit TRBD1. Germline V lookup: CDR1 SGHTA, CDR2 FQGNSA. Unmatched junction bases numbered 5, after V lost 5 bases and J lost 10 bases. This CDR3 is 13 amino acids long. The CDR3 spells CASSPTGSSPLHF. In nucleotides, the CDR3 is TGTGCCAGCAGCCCGACAGGGTCGTCACCCCTCCACTTT.

At least ten counts were recorded for this clonotype. The rearrangement uses TRBV29-1 and TRBJ1-4; TRBD1 might be the D (5 bases). This CDR3 is 11 amino acids long. The germline V gene has CDR1 SQVTM and CDR2 ANQGSEA. Trimming left V 3 bases short and J 8 bases short, with 7 bases between. In DNA form, the CDR3 reads TGCAGCGTTGACGGGGGGGAAAAACTGTTTTTT. This gives the protein CSVDGGEKLFF.

The chain couples TRBV20-1 to TRBJ2-7; D remains ambiguous. Per the germline V gene, CDR1 is DFQATT and CDR2 is SNEGSKA (reference sequence). This CDR3 contains 14 residues. V was pared by 2 bases and J by 2 bases, with 13 bases between. The CDR3 DNA follows: TGCAGTGCTAGACTCTCCGGCGGCGCCTACGAGCAGTACTTC. This codes for CSARLSGGAYEQYF.

This chain uses TRBV30 with TRBJ2-4; TRBD1 or TRBD2 may be the D gene (5 bases each). The CDR3 contains 12 residues. The V end was cut by 4 bases, the J end by 8 bases, with 12 bases between. CDR1 is GTSNPN and CDR2 is SVGIG in the germline V gene (reference sequence). The CDR3 DNA sequence: TGTGCCTGGAAGGATGGGGGAGACATTCAGTACTTC. This encodes CAWKDGGDIQYF. Full variable domain (rest looked up from reference TRBV30 and TRBJ2-4): SQTIHQWPATLVQPVGSPLSLECTVEGTSNPNLYWYRQAAGRGLQLLFYSVGIGQISSEVPQNLSASRPQDRQFILSSKKLLLSDSGFYLCAWKDGGDIQYFGAGTRLSVL.

This clonotype was detected ten times or more. The chain is built from TRBV29-1 and TRBJ1-1, with 9 bases identical to TRBD1. Germline values: CDR1 SQVTM, CDR2 ANQGSEA. The CDR3 length is 12 residues. V trimming: 5 bases; J trimming: 8 bases; junction bases outside the gene matches: 6. CDR3 DNA sequence: TGCAGCGTTTGGGACAGGGCTACCGAAGCTTTCTTT. Its translation: CSVWDRATEAFF.

This clonotype was recorded many times. V is TRBV29-1 and J is TRBJ2-5; unclear D gene. The CDR3 runs to 13 residues. The germline CDR1 and CDR2 sequences are SQVTM and ANQGSEA. The V gene lost 7 bases and the J gene lost 1 base, with 13 bases spanning the gap. The chain's CDR3 is CSARLQIQETQYF. CDR3 DNA: TGCAGCGCCAGGCTACAGATCCAAGAGACCCAGTACTTC. The whole variable domain, filled in from reference TRBV29-1 and TRBJ2-5, reads SAVISQKPSRDICQRGTSLTIQCQVDSQVTMMFWYRQQPGQSLTLIATANQGSEATYESGFVIDKFPISRPNLTFSTLTVSNMSPEDSSIYLCSARLQIQETQYFGPGTRLLVL.

The table lists this clonotype with many counts. The V call is TRBV7-4, the J call TRBJ2-3; 12 bases map to TRBD2. This CDR3 region has 23 residues. Germline V gene data show CDR1 as SGHVT and CDR2 as SQSDAQ. V lost 6 bases, J lost 2 bases, and 27 bases stayed unmatched. The CDR3 protein is CASRGGGQLVPSGRATDTDTQYF. The CDR3, as DNA: TGTGCCAGCAGGGGTGGAGGACAGCTAGTCCCTAGCGGGAGGGCCACCGACACAGATACGCAGTATTTT.

The table lists this clonotype with a few counts. This sequence joins TRBV9 and TRBJ2-3, with TRBD2 as a possible D gene (6 bases). The V gene's germline CDR1 is SGDLS and CDR2 YYNGEE. The CDR3 length is 14 residues. V lost 0 bases and J 6 bases, leaving 11 bases between the germline ends. The CDR3 spells CASSVVLAGDTQYF. In DNA form, the CDR3 reads TGTGCCAGCAGCGTAGTACTAGCTGGGGATACGCAGTATTTT. Variable domain in full (rest from reference TRBV9 and TRBJ2-3): DSGVTQTPKHLITATGQRVTLRCSPRSGDLSVYWYQQSLDQGLQFLIQYYNGEERAKGNILERFSAQQFPDLHSELNLSSLELGDSALYFCASSVVLAGDTQYFGPGTRLTVL.

This clonotype showed up many times. The chain joins TRBV5-1 to TRBJ2-7, with 11 bases identical to TRBD2. J gave up 4 bases and V 7 bases, and 7 bases lay outside the gene matches. This CDR3 comprises 14 residues. The germline gives CDR1 SGHRS, CDR2 YFSETQ. CDR3 in amino acids: CASHLAGGSYEQYF. The CDR3 bases are TGCGCCAGCCATCTAGCGGGAGGAAGTTACGAGCAGTACTTC.

This clonotype has a handful of counts. V usage is TRBV7-2 and J usage is TRBJ2-1, with D hard to call. The V and J ends lost 6 bases and 3 bases respectively, with 15 bases between them. Germline V CDR1 and CDR2: SGHTA, FQGNSA. The CDR3 is made up of 15 amino acids. CDR3 in amino acids: CASSQPMRNYNEQFF. CDR3 nucleotides: TGTGCCAGCAGTCAACCTATGCGGAACTACAATGAGCAGTTCTTC.

This rearrangement joins TRBV11-3 to TRBJ1-3; D call uncertain. Germline values: CDR1 SGHNT, CDR2 YENEEA. Trimming stripped 5 bases from V and 0 bases from J, with 14 bases between. The CDR3 length is 16 residues. The CDR3 DNA reads as TGTGCCAGCAGCCGCGTCGGCGGCCACTCTGGAAACACCATATATTTT. Amino acid sequence: CASSRVGGHSGNTIYF.

This chain joins TRBV20-1 and TRBJ2-1; 10 bases map to TRBD2. CDR3 size: 16 residues. Unmatched junction bases numbered 6, after V lost 3 bases and J lost 1 base. Germline V gene lookup returns CDR1 DFQATT and CDR2 SNEGSKA (reference sequence). The CDR3 protein is CSASWPSGSSYNEQFF. The CDR3 DNA follows: TGCAGTGCTAGCTGGCCTAGCGGGAGTTCCTACAATGAGCAGTTCTTC.

This chain links TRBV20-1 with TRBJ1-3; D unclear. The CDR3 is made up of 15 amino acids. Per the germline V gene, CDR1 is DFQATT and CDR2 is SNEGSKA (reference sequence). Trimming stripped 6 bases from V and 0 bases from J, with 15 bases between. The DNA for the CDR3 is TGCAGTGCCCGGATGGGTGTCGACTCTGGAAACACCATATATTTT. It is translated as CSARMGVDSGNTIYF.

At least ten counts were recorded for this clonotype. The chain couples TRBV3-1 to TRBJ2-2; TRBD1 is a possible D gene (7 bases). Germline values: CDR1 LGHDT, CDR2 YNNKEL (reference sequence). The CDR3 runs to 17 residues. V lost 0 bases to trimming and J lost 4 bases, with 15 bases between them. The CDR3 loop reads CASSQDIRGDGTGELFF. CDR3 nucleotide sequence: TGTGCCAGCAGCCAAGATATCAGGGGGGATGGCACCGGGGAGCTGTTTTTT.

The rearrangement links TRBV10-3 to TRBJ2-1; the D is unclear. The ends were cut back, 5 bases at V and 6 bases at J, with 14 bases in the middle. The CDR3 runs to 14 residues. Germline V gene sequence: CDR1 ENHRY, CDR2 SYGVKD. CDR3 residues: CAISIDTYFNEQFF. The CDR3 coding sequence is TGTGCCATCAGTATCGACACTTACTTCAATGAGCAGTTCTTC.

Only a few counts were recorded for this clonotype. The gene calls are TRBV5-1 and TRBJ2-1, with D perhaps TRBD2 (5 bases). The germline V gene has CDR1 SGHRS and CDR2 YFSETQ. V shed 2 bases and J shed 8 bases, with 11 bases lying between them. There are 13 residues in the CDR3. As DNA, the CDR3 is TGCGCCAGCAGCTTCGCTAGCCAGGATGAGCAGTTCTTC. Its protein is CASSFASQDEQFF. The variable domain in full, with the rest retrieved from reference TRBV5-1 and TRBJ2-1, is KAGVTQTPRYLIKTRGQQVTLSCSPISGHRSVSWYQQTPGQGLQFLFEYFSETQRNKGNFPGRFSGRQFSNSRSEMNVSTLELGDSALYLCASSFASQDEQFFGPGTRLTVL.

This clonotype has a count of ten or more. The chain links TRBV7-3 to TRBJ2-2; TRBD2 matches 13 bases. J lost 6 bases, V lost 4 bases, and 11 bases had no gene match. This CDR3 comprises 18 residues. Germline CDR1 SGHTA, CDR2 FQGTGA. The chain's CDR3 is CASSSRLAGGPSSGELFF. The CDR3 DNA follows: TGTGCCAGCAGCTCCCGACTAGCGGGAGGCCCCAGTTCCGGGGAGCTGTTTTTT.

This clonotype came up many times. The rearrangement links TRBV20-1 to TRBJ2-7; 9 nucleotides match TRBD2. Germline assignment: CDR1 DFQATT and CDR2 SNEGSKA (reference sequence). The CDR3 covers 14 residues. Trimming at V came to 3 bases and at J to 2 bases, leaving 5 bases not matched to a gene. CDR3 DNA sequence: TGCAGTGCTAGGGCCCTAGCGGGGACCTACGAGCAGTACTTC. This translates into CSARALAGTYEQYF.

The chain combines TRBV30 with TRBJ2-7; a possible D gene is TRBD2 (5 bases). The CDR3 has 12 amino acids. The V gene's germline CDR1 is GTSNPN and CDR2 SVGIG (reference sequence). V lost 0 bases to trimming and J lost 9 bases, with 12 bases between them. This chain's CDR3 is CAWSVFRERQYF. CDR3 bases: TGTGCCTGGAGTGTATTCCGGGAACGGCAGTACTTC.

The V call is TRBV29-1, the J call TRBJ1-1, with D unresolved. Trimming left V 0 bases short and J 2 bases short, with 10 bases between. This CDR3 has 14 amino acids. The germline gives CDR1 SQVTM, CDR2 ANQGSEA. CDR3 sequence: CSVEDLPVNTEAFF. The CDR3 nucleotides read TGCAGCGTTGAAGATCTTCCAGTCAACACTGAAGCTTTCTTT. The variable domain in full, completed from reference TRBV29-1 and TRBJ1-1, reads SAVISQKPSRDICQRGTSLTIQCQVDSQVTMMFWYRQQPGQSLTLIATANQGSEATYESGFVIDKFPISRPNLTFSTLTVSNMSPEDSSIYLCSVEDLPVNTEAFFGQGTRLTVV.

This clonotype was detected only a few times. The V gene is TRBV12-3 or TRBV12-4, the J gene TRBJ2-7; unclear D gene. This CDR3 region has 16 residues. V lost 0 bases to trimming and J lost 3 bases, with 15 bases between them. The CDR3 region has the DNA TGTGCCAGCAGTTTAGCCTCGGGTAGGCTTTACTACGAGCAGTACTTC. Translating gives CASSLASGRLYYEQYF.

This clonotype was counted only a few times. This chain uses TRBV29-1 with TRBJ2-7; D not resolved. V dropped 0 bases and J dropped 6 bases, with 12 bases sitting between them. The V gene's germline CDR1 is SQVTM and CDR2 ANQGSEA. The CDR3 has 13 residues. The CDR3 sequence: CSVEDGSLTEQYF. The CDR3 nucleotides read TGCAGCGTTGAAGACGGTTCCCTTACCGAGCAGTACTTC.

This clonotype was detected only a few times. The CDR3 sequence is CASRIGAEHEQYF. CDR3 in DNA: TGCGCCAGCAGAATAGGAGCCGAACACGAGCAGTACTTC. This chain connects TRBV5-1 to TRBJ2-7; D remains ambiguous. The ends were cut back, 5 bases at V and 5 bases at J, with 14 bases in the middle. CDR3 length: 13 residues. CDR1 is SGHRS, CDR2 YFSETQ, per germline.

This clonotype was found a few times. The gene calls are TRBV28 and TRBJ2-7, with D perhaps TRBD1 (5 bases). The CDR3 is made up of 16 amino acids. With 1 base removed from V and 2 bases from J, the gap between germline ends came to 15 bases. The germline gives CDR1 MDHEN, CDR2 SYDVKM. CDR3 region: CASSLYTGSPTYEQYF. The CDR3 DNA is TGTGCCAGCAGTTTATACACAGGTTCCCCGACCTACGAGCAGTACTTC.

The V and J genes are TRBV20-1 and TRBJ1-1; the D is unclear. Germline V lookup: CDR1 DFQATT, CDR2 SNEGSKA (reference sequence). There are 13 residues in the CDR3. Trimming removed 8 bases at V and 1 base at J, with 14 bases between. The CDR3 sequence: CSPGVAGNTEAFF. The CDR3 DNA sequence: TGCAGTCCCGGTGTCGCAGGGAACACTGAAGCTTTCTTT.

This clonotype was picked up many times. V is TRBV12-3 or TRBV12-4 and J is TRBJ1-1; D gene ambiguous. Deletions cut 2 bases from V and 10 bases from J, with 8 bases between. CDR3 length: 11 residues. In DNA form, the CDR3 reads TGTGCCAGCAGTTTACAGGAAGGAGCTTTCTTT. It translates to CASSLQEGAFF.